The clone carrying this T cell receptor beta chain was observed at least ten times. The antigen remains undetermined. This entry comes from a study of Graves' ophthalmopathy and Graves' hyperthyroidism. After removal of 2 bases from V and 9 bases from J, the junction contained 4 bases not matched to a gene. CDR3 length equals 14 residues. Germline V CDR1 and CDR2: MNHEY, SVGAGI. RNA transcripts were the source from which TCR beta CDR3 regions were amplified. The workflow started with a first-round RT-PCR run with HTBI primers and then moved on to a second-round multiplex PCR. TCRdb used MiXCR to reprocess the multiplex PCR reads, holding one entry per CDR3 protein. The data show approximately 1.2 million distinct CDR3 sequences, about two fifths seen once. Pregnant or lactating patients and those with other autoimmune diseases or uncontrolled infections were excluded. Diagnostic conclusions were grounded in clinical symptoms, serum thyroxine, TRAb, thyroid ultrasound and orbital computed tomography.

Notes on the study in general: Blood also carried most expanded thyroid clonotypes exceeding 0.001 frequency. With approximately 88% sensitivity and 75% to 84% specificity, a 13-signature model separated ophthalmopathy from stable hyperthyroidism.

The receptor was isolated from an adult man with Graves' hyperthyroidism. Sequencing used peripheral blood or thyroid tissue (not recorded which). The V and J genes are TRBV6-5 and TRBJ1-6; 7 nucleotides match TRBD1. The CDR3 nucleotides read TGTGCCAGCAGTTACGACAGGGAGGTTTCACCCCTCCACTTT. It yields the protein CASSYDREVSPLHF.